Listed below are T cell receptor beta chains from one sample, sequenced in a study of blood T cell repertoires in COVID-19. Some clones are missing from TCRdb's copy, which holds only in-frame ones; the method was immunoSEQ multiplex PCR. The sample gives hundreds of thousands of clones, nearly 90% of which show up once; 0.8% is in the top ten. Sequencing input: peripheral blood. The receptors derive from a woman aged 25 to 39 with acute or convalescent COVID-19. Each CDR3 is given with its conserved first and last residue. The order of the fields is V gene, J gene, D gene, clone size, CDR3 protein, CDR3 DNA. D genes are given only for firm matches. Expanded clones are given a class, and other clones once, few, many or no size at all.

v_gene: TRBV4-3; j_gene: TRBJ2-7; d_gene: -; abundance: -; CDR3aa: CASSQDSGGYEQYF; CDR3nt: TGCGCCAGCAGCCAAGATTCAGGTGGCTACGAGCAGTACTTC
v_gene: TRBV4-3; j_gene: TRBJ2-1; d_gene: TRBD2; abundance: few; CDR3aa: CASSQLLAGAPGEQFF; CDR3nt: TGCGCCAGCAGCCAGTTACTAGCGGGAGCCCCAGGGGAGCAGTTCTTC
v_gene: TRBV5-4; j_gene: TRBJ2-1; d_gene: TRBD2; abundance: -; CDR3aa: CASSLGGTSKFSEQFF; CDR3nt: TGTGCCAGCAGCTTGGGCGGGACTAGCAAATTCAGTGAGCAGTTCTTC
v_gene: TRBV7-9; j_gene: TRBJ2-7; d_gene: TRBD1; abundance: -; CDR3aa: CASSLVQGAREQYF; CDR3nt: TGTGCCAGCAGCTTAGTGCAGGGGGCGCGCGAGCAGTACTTC
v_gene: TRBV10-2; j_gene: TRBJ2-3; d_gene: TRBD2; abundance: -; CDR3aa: CASSRDYGSTQYF; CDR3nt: TGCGCCAGCAGCCGGGACTACGGGAGTACGCAGTATTTT
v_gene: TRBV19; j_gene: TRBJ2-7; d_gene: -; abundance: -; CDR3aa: CASNSGSYEQYF; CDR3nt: TGTGCCAGTAATAGCGGCTCCTACGAGCAGTACTTC
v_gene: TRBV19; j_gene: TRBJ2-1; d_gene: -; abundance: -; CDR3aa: CASSILAYNEQFF; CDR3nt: TGTGCCAGTAGTATTTTAGCCTACAATGAGCAGTTCTTC
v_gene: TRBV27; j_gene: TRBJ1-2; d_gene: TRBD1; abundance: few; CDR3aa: CASSGTGGPSSHGYTF; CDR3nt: TGTGCCAGCAGTGGGACAGGGGGTCCTTCCTCGCATGGCTACACCTTC
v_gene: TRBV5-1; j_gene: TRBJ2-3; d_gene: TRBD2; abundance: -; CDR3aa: CASRASGITDTQYF; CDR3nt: TGCGCCAGCAGGGCTAGCGGAATCACAGATACGCAGTATTTT
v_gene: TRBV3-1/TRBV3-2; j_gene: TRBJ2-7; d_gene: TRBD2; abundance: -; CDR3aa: CASSQEWRESSYEQYF; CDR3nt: TGTGCCAGCAGCCAAGAATGGCGGGAGAGCTCCTACGAGCAGTACTTC
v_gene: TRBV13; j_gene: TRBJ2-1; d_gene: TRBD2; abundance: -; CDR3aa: CASSLGLAGVNEQFF; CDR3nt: TGTGCCAGCAGCTTAGGGCTAGCGGGAGTCAATGAGCAGTTCTTC
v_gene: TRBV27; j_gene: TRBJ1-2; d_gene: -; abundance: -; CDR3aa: CASSFRGNNYGYTF; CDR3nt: TGTGCCAGCAGTTTCCGGGGAAACAACTATGGCTACACCTTC
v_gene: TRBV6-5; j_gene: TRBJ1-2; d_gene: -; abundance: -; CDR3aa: CASSYFSGYTF; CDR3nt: TGTGCCAGCAGTTACTTCTCTGGCTACACCTTC
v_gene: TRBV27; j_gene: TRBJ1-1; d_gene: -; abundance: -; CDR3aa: CASSLRRGRGNTEAFF; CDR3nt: TGTGCCAGCAGTTTAAGGAGGGGACGAGGAAACACTGAAGCTTTCTTT
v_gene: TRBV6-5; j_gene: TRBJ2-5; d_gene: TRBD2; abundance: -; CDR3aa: CASTSLAGSQETQYF; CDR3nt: TGTGCCAGCACCTCACTAGCGGGCTCCCAAGAGACCCAGTACTTC
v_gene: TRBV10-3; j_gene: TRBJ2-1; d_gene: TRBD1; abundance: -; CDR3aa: CAIRPRTGGSYNEQFF; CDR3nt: TGTGCCATCAGACCCCGGACAGGGGGCTCCTACAATGAGCAGTTCTTC
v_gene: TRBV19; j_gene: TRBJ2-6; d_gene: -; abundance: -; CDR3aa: CASSIDGGGANVLTF; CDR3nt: TGTGCCAGTAGTATAGACGGAGGCGGGGCCAACGTCCTGACTTTC
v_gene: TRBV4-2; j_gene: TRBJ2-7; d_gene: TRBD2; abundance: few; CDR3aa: CASSLELAGGRFEQYF; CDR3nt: TGTGCCAGCAGCCTCGAACTAGCGGGAGGGCGGTTCGAGCAGTACTTC
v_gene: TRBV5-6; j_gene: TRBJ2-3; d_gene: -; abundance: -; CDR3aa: CASSLVALNTDTQYF; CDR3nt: TGTGCCAGCAGCTTGGTAGCTCTAAACACAGATACGCAGTATTTT
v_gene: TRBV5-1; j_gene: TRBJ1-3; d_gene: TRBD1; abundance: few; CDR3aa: CASSRGTGTGNTIYF; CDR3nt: TGCGCCAGCAGCCGGGGGACAGGTACTGGAAACACCATATATTTT
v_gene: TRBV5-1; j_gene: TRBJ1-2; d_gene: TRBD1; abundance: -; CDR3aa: CASSNRTGVDLGYTF; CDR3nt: TGCGCCAGCAGCAACCGGACAGGGGTGGATCTTGGCTACACCTTC
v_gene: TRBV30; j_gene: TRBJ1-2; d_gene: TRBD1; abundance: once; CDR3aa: CAWTQGNYGYTF; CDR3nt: TGTGCCTGGACACAGGGGAACTATGGCTACACCTTC
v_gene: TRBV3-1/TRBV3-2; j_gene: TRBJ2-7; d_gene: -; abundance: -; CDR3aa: CASSPGWRSTDEQYF; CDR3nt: TGTGCCAGCAGCCCGGGCTGGAGGTCGACGGACGAGCAGTACTTC
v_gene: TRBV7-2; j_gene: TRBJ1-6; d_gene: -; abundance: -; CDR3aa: CASSLIMGRSPLHF; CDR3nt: TGTGCCAGCAGCTTAATTATGGGCAGATCACCCCTCCACTTT
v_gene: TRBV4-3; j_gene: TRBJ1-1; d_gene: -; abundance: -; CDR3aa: CASSPGSGFTEAFF; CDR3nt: TGCGCCAGCAGCCCCGGTTCAGGGTTCACTGAAGCTTTCTTT
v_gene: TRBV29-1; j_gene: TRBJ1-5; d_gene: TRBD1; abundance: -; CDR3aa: CSAGQGAGQPQHF; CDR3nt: TGCAGCGCTGGACAGGGGGCGGGTCAGCCCCAGCATTTT
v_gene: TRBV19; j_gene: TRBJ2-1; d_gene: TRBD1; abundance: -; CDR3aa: CASSISGTVSYNEQFF; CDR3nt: TGTGCCAGTAGTATAAGTGGGACAGTTTCCTACAATGAGCAGTTCTTC
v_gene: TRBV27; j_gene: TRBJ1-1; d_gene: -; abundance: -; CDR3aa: CASRPGGGGLNTEAFF; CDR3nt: TGTGCCAGCAGACCCGGGGGGGGTGGGCTGAACACTGAAGCTTTCTTT
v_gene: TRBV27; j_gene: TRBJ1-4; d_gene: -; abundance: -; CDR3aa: CASSLGSATNEKLFF; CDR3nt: TGTGCCAGCAGTTTAGGGAGTGCAACTAATGAAAAACTGTTTTTT
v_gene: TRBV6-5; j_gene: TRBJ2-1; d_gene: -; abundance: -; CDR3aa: CASSYTRGLEQFF; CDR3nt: TGTGCCAGCAGTTACACCAGGGGTCTTGAGCAGTTCTTC
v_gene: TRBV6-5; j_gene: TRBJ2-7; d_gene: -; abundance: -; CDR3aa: CASRRDFSYEQYF; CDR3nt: TGTGCCAGCAGGCGGGACTTTTCCTACGAGCAGTACTTC
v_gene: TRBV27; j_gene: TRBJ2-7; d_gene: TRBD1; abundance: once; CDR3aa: CASRLGQGAHEQYF; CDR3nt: TGTGCCAGCAGGCTAGGACAGGGGGCCCACGAGCAGTACTTC
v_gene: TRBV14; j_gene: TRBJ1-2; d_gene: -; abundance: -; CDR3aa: CASSQDAASLYYGYTF; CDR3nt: TGTGCCAGCAGCCAAGATGCGGCTTCTCTTTACTATGGCTACACCTTC
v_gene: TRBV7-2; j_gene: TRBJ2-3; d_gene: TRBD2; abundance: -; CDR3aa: CASSLWRTSGTSTDTQYF; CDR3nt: TGTGCCAGCAGCTTATGGAGGACTAGCGGAACTAGCACAGATACGCAGTATTTT
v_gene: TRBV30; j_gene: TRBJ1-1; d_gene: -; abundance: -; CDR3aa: CACLRDSNTEAFF; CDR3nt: TGTGCCTGTCTCCGGGACTCGAACACTGAAGCTTTCTTT
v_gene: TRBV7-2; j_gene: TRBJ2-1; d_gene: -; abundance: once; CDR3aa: CASSLSMGGGNEQFF; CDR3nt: TGTGCCAGCAGCCTTTCTATGGGCGGCGGGAATGAGCAGTTCTTC
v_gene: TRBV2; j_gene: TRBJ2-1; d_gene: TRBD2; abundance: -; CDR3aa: CASGIPGLAGGSSYNEQFF; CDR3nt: TGTGCCAGCGGAATACCGGGACTAGCGGGAGGGAGCTCCTACAATGAGCAGTTCTTC
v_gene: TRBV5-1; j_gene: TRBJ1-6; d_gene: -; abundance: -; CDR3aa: CASSLSGLSPLHF; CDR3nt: TGCGCCAGCAGCTTGAGCGGTTTATCGCCCCTCCACTTT
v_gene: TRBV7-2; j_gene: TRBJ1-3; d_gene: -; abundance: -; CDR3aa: CASSLGHSSGNTIYF; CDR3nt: TGTGCCAGCAGCTTAGGTCACAGCTCTGGAAACACCATATATTTT
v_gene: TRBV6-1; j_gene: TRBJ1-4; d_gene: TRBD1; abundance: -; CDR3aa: CASSVTGPGANEKLFF; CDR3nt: TGTGCCAGCAGTGTGACAGGGCCGGGGGCTAATGAAAAACTGTTTTTT
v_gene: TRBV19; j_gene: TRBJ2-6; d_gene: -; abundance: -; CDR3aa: CASGAVSGANVLTF; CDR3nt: TGTGCCAGTGGGGCAGTCTCTGGGGCCAACGTCCTGACTTTC
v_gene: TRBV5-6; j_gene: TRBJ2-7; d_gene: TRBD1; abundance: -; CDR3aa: CASSSTGQGYEQYF; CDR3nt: TGTGCCAGCAGCTCCACGGGACAGGGCTACGAGCAGTACTTC
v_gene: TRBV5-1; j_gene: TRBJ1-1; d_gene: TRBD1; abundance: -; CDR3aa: CASSLETGYGAEAFF; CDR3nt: TGCGCCAGCAGCTTGGAGACAGGGTATGGCGCTGAAGCTTTCTTT
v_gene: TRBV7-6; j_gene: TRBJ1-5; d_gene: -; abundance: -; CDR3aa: CASSPFTGQPQHF; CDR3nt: TGTGCCAGCAGCCCTTTCACGGGTCAGCCCCAGCATTTT
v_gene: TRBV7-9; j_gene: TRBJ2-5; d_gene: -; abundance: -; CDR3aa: CASSPGDEETQYF; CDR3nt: TGTGCCAGCAGCCCAGGGGACGAAGAGACCCAGTACTTC
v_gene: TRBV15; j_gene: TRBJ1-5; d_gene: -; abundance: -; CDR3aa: CATSRGVGGRNQPQHF; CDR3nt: TGTGCCACCAGCAGAGGAGTAGGGGGACGCAATCAGCCCCAGCATTTT
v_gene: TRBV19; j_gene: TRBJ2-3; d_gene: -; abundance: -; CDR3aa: CASSFGGGTDTQYF; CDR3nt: TGTGCCAGTAGTTTCGGCGGAGGCACAGATACGCAGTATTTT
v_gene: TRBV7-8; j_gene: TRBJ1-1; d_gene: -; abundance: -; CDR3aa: CASSLASAANTEAFF; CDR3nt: TGTGCCAGCAGCTTAGCGTCGGCGGCGAACACTGAAGCTTTCTTT
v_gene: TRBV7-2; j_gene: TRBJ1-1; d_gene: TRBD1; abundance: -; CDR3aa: CASSRDRGRVGTEAFF; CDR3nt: TGTGCCAGCAGCAGGGACAGGGGGCGGGTAGGGACTGAAGCTTTCTTT
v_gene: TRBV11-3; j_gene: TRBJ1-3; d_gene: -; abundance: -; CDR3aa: CASSPGGGFLNTIYF; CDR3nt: TGTGCCAGCAGCCCCGGAGGAGGTTTTCTTAACACCATATATTTT
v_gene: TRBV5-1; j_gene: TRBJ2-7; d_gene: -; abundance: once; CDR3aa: CASSLAGSYEQYF; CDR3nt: TGCGCCAGCAGCTTGGCAGGTTCCTACGAGCAGTACTTC
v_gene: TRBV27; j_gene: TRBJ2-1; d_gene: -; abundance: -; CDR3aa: CASSLQGGNEQFF; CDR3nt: TGTGCCAGCAGCCTTCAGGGGGGCAATGAGCAGTTCTTC
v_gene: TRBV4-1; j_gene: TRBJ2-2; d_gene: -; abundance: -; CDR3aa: CASSQVRGELFF; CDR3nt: TGCGCCAGCAGCCAAGTTCGGGGGGAGCTGTTTTTT
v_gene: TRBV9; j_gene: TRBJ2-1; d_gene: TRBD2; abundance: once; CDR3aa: CASSSHPGTSSLSREQFF; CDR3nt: TGTGCCAGCAGCTCCCACCCTGGGACTAGCTCACTCTCTCGCGAGCAGTTCTTC
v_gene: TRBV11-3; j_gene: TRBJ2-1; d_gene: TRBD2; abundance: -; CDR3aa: CASSLGAGGAYEQFF; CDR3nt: TGTGCCAGCAGCTTAGGAGCGGGAGGTGCCTATGAGCAGTTCTTC
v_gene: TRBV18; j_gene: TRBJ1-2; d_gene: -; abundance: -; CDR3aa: CASSRDSGGDNYGYTF; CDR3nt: TGTGCCAGCTCACGTGATTCTGGAGGTGATAACTATGGCTACACCTTC